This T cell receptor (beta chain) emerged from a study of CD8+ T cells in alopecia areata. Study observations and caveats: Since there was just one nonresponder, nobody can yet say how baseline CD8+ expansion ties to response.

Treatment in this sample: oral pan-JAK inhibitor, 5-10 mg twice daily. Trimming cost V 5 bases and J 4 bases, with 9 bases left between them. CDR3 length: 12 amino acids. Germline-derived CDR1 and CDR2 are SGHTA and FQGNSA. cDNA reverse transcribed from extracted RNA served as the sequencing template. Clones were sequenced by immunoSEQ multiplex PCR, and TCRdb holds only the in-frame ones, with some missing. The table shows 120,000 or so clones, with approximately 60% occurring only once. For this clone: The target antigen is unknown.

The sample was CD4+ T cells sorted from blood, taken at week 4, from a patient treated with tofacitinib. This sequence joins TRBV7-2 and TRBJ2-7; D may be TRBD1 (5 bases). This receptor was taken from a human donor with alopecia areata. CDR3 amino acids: CASSKGPYEQYF. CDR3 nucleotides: TGTGCCAGCAGCAAGGGGCCATACGAGCAGTACTTC.